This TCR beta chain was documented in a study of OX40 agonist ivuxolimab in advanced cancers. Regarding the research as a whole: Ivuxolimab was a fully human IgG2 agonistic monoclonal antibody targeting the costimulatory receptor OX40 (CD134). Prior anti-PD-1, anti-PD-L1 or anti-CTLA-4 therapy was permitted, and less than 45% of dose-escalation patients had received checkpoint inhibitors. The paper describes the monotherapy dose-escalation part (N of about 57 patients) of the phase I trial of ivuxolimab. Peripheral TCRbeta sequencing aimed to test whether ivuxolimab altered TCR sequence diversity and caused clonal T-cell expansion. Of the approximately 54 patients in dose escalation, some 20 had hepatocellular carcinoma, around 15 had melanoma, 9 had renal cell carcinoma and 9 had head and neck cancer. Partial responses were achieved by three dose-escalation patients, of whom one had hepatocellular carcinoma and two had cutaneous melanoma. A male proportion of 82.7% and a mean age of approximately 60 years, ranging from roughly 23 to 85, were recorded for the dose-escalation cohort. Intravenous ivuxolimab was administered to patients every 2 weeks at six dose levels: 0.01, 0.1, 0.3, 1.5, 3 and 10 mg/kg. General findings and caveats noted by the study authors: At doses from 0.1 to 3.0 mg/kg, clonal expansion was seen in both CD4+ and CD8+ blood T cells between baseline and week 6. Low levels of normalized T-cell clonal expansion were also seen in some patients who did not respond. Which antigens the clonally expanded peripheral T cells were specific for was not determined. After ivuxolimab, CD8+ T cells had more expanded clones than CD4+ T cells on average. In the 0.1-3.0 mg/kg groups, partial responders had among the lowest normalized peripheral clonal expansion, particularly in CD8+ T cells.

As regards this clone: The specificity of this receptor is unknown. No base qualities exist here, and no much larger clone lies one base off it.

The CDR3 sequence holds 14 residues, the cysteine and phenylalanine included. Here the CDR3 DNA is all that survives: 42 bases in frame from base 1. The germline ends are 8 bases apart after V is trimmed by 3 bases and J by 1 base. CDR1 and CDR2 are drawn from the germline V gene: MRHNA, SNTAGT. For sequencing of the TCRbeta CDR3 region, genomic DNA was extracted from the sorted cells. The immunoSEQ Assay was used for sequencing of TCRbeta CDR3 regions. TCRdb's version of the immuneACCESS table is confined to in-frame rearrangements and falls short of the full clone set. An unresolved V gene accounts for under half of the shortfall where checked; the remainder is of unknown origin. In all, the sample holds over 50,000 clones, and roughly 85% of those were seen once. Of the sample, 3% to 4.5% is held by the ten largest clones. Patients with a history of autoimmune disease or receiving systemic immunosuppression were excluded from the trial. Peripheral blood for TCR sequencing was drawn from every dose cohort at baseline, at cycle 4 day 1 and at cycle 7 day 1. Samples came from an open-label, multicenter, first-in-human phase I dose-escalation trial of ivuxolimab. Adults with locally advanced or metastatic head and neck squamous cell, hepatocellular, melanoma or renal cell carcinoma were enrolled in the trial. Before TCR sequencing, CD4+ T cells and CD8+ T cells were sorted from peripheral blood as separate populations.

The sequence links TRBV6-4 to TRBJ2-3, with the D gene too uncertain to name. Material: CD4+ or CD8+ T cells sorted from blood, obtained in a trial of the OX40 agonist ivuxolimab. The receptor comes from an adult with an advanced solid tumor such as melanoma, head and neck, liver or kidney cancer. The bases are TGTGCCAGCAGTGAACATTCGGGCACAGATACGCAGTATTTT. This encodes CASSEHSGTDTQYF.